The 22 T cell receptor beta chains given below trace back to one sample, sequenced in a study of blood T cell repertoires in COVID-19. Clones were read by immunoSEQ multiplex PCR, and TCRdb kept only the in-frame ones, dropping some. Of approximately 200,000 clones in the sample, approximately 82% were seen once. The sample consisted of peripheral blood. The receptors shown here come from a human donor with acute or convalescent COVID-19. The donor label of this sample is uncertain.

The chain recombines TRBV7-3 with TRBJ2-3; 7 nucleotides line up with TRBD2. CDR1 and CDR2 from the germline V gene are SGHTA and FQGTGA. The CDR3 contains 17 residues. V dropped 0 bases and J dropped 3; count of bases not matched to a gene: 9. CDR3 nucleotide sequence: TGTGCCAGCAGCTTAACATCAGCGGGGCGGGGAACAGATACGCAGTATTTT. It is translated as CASSLTSAGRGTDTQYF.

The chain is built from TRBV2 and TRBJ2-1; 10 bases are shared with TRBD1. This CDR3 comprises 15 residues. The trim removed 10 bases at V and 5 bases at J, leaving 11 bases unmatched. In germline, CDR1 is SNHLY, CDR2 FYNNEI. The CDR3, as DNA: TGTGCCACCAAAGAAGGGACAGGGGTAGACAATGAGCAGTTCTTC. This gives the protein CATKEGTGVDNEQFF. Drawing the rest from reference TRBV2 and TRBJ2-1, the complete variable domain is EPEVTQTPSHQVTQMGQEVILRCVPISNHLYFYWYRQILGQKVEFLVSFYNNEISEKSEIFDDQFSVERPDGSNFTLKIRSTKLEDSAMYFCATKEGTGVDNEQFFGPGTRLTVL.

The CDR3 sequence is CASSARQGLGTIYF. The CDR3 bases are TGTGCCAGCAGCGCTCGACAGGGGTTAGGGACCATATATTTT. The rearrangement links TRBV11-2 to TRBJ1-3; TRBD1 agrees at 8 bases. Germline loops: CDR1 SGHAT, CDR2 FQNNGV. V trimming: 5 bases; J trimming: 10 bases; junction bases outside the gene matches: 10. The CDR3 covers 14 residues.

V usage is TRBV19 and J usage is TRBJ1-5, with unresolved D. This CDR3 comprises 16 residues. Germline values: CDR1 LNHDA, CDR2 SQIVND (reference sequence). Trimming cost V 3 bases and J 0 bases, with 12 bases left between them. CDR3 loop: CASSMSPGNSNQPQHF. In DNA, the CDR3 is TGTGCCAGTAGTATGTCCCCGGGTAATAGCAATCAGCCCCAGCATTTT.

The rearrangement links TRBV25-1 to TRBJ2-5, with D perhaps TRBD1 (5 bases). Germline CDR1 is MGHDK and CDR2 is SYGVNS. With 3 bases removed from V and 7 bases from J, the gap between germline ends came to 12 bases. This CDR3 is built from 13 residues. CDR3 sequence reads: CASSEQATGTQYF. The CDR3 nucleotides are TGTGCCAGCAGTGAGCAGGCCACAGGGACCCAGTACTTC.

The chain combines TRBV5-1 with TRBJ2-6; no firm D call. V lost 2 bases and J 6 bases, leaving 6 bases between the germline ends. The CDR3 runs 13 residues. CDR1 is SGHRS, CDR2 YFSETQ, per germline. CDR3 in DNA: TGCGCCAGCAGCTTCGGGTCGGCCAACGTCCTGACTTTC. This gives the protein CASSFGSANVLTF. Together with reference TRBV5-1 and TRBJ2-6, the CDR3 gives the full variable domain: KAGVTQTPRYLIKTRGQQVTLSCSPISGHRSVSWYQQTPGQGLQFLFEYFSETQRNKGNFPGRFSGRQFSNSRSEMNVSTLELGDSALYLCASSFGSANVLTFGAGSRLTVL.

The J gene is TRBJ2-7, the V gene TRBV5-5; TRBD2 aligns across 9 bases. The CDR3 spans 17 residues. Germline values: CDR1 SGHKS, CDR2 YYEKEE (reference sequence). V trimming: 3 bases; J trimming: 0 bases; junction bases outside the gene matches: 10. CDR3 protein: CASSSPHSGGSSYEQYF. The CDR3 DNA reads TGTGCCAGCAGCTCTCCTCACAGCGGGGGGAGCTCCTACGAGCAGTACTTC.

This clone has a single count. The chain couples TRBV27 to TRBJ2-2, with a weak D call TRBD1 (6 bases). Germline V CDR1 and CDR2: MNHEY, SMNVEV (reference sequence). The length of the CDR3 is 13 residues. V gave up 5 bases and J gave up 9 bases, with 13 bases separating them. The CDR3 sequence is CASSLDRNRELFF. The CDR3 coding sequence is TGTGCCAGCAGTCTCGACAGGAACCGGGAGCTGTTTTTT.

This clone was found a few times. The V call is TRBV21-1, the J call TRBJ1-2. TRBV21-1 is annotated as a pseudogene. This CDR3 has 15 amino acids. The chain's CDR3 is CASSKEGPLGYGYTF. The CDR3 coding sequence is TGTGCCAGCAGCAAGGAGGGGCCCCTGGGCTATGGCTACACCTTC.

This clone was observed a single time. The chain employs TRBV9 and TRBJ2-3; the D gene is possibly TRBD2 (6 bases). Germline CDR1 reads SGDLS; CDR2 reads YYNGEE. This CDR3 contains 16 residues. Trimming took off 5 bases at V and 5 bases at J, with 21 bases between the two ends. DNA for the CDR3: TGTGCCAGCAGTCTCTGGGCGTCTAGCGACGTAGATACGCAGTATTTT. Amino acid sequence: CASSLWASSDVDTQYF. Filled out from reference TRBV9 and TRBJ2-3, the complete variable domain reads DSGVTQTPKHLITATGQRVTLRCSPRSGDLSVYWYQQSLDQGLQFLIQYYNGEERAKGNILERFSAQQFPDLHSELNLSSLELGDSALYFCASSLWASSDVDTQYFGPGTRLTVL.

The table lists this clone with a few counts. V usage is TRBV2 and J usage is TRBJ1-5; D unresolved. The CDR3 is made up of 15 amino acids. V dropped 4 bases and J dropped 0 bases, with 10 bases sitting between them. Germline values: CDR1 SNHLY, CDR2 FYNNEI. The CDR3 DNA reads TGTGCCAGCAGTGGAGGTATTCATAGCAATCAGCCCCAGCATTTT. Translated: CASSGGIHSNQPQHF.

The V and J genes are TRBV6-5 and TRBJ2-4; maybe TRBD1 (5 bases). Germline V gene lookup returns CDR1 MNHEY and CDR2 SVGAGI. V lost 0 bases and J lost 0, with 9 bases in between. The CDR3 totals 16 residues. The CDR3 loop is CASSYSSGLAKNIQYF. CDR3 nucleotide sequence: TGTGCCAGCAGTTACTCGTCAGGGTTAGCCAAAAACATTCAGTACTTC.

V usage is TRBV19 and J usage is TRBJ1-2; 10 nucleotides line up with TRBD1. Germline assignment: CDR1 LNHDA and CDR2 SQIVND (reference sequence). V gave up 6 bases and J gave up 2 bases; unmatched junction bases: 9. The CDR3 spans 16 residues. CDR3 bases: TGTGCCAGTAGCCGCCCCCCGGGACAGGGGAACTATGGCTACACCTTC. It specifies CASSRPPGQGNYGYTF.

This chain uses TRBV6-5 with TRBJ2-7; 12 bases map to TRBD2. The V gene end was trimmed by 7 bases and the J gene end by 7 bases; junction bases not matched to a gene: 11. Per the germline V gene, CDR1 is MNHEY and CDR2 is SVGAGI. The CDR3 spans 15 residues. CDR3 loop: CASTLAGGPAYEQYF. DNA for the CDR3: TGTGCCAGCACCCTAGCGGGAGGGCCTGCATATGAGCAGTACTTC.

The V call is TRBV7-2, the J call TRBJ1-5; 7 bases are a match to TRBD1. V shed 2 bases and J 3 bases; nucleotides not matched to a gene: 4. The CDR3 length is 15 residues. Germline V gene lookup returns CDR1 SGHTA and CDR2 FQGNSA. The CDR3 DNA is TGTGCCAGCAGCTTAACAGGGGATTACAATCAGCCCCAGCATTTT. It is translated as CASSLTGDYNQPQHF.

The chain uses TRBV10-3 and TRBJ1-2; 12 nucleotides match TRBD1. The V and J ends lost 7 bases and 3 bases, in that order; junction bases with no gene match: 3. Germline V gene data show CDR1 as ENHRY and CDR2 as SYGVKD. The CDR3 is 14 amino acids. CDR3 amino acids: CAITGTGGDYGYTF. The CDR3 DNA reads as TGTGCCATCACTGGGACAGGGGGCGACTATGGCTACACCTTC.

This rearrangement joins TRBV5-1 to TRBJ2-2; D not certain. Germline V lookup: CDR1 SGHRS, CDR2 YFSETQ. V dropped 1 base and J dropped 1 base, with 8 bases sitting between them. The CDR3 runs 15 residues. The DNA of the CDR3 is TGCGCCAGCAGCTTGATTACCGGGAACACCGGGGAGCTGTTTTTT. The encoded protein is CASSLITGNTGELFF.

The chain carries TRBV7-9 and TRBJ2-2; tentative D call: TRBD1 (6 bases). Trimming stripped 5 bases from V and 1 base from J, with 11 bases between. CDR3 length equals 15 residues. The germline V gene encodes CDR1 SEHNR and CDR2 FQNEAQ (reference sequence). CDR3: CASSPGAGNTGELFF. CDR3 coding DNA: TGTGCCAGCAGCCCAGGGGCAGGGAACACCGGGGAGCTGTTTTTT.

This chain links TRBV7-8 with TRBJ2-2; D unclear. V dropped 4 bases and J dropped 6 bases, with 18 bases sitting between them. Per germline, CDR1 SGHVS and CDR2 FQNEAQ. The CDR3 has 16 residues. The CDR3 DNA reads TGTGCCAGCAGCTCCCGCGGCGTCACAAAGGCCGGGGAGCTGTTTTTT. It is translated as CASSSRGVTKAGELFF.

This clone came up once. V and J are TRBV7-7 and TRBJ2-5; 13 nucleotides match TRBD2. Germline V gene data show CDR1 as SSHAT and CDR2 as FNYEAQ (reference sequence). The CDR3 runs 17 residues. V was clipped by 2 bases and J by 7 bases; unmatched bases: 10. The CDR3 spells CASSLSGLAGAGATQYF. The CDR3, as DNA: TGTGCCAGCAGCTTATCAGGACTAGCGGGAGCCGGGGCGACCCAGTACTTC.

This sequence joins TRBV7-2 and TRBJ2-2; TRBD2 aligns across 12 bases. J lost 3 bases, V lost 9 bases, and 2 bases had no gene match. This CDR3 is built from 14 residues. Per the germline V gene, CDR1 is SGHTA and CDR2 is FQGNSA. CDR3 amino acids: CASGLAGHTGELFF. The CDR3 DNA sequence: TGTGCCAGTGGACTAGCGGGGCACACCGGGGAGCTGTTTTTT.

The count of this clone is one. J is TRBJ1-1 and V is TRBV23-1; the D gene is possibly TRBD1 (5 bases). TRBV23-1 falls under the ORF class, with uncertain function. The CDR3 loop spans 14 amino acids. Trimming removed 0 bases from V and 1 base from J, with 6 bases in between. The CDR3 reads CASSQSDKNTEAFF. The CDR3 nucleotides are TGCGCCAGCAGTCAATCGGACAAGAACACTGAAGCTTTCTTT.